A selection of T cell receptor beta chains follows, all from one sample in a study of cytomegalovirus exposure and HLA in healthy donors. The method was immunoSEQ multiplex PCR; TCRdb's version includes in-frame clones alone and lacks a portion of them. The sample shows around 150,000 clones, roughly 80% of them seen only once. Sequenced: PBMCs. The receptors here all came from a man over 45 in good health and CMV-seropositive. CDR3s include the opening cysteine and the closing phenylalanine or tryptophan.

cdr3_length,v_call,cdr3_aa
13,TRBV6-1,CASSAQGYEKLFF
16,TRBV4-3,CASSQDSGQSYPGYTF
15,TRBV5-1,CASSPEDRASYGYTF
15,TRBV30,CAWSAFEVVGGELFF
15,TRBV9,CASSVGASEHYEQYF
14,TRBV7-9,CASSQGLAKNIQYF
14,TRBV6-5,CASSLEATNEKLFF
16,TRBV15,CATSRDSTGFTDTQYF
15,TRBV9,CASSAPGTGIYEQYF
15,TRBV7-9,CASSSTSAGIYEQYF
15,TRBV5-4,CASSMAGGIDQPQHF
16,TRBV19,CASSTWTSGGRETQYF
15,TRBV9,CASSEAPVSGQPQHF
13,TRBV5-6,CASSFSAYNEQFF
16,TRBV27,CASSYKKGLLTYEQYF
11,TRBV20-1,CSANTYNEQFF
14,TRBV5-1,CASSFGGGAYGYTF
16,TRBV15,CATSIRQVYSNQPQHF
15,TRBV5-1,CASCPGLEEQETQYF
15,TRBV10-1,CASSERGRGQETQYF
16,TRBV7-9,CASSRVDRIGKYEQYF
14,TRBV7-2,CASSSGTGLYGYTF
14,TRBV5-1,CASSSGQGKLTQYF
14,TRBV7-3,CASSNSGGAETQYF
16,TRBV9,CASSAGTGGASGELFF
14,TRBV9,CASSPIGGNTEAFF
13,TRBV5-8,CASSGDRGGEQYF
16,TRBV7-9,CASSLPSGGRGDTQYF
15,TRBV2,CASSEDRATNEKLFF
14,TRBV6-5,CASSLAGPPDTQYF
15,TRBV7-8,CASSSMSQGVSGYTF
15,TRBV27,CASSLRDSHNTEAFF
11,TRBV2,CASSPSYSQFF
19,TRBV7-2,CASSLGGTSGGDRLDTQYF
15,TRBV16,CASSLTLTGVYEQYF
14,TRBV9,CASSVGQGYYEQYF
17,TRBV9,CASSAEGGGANQETQYF
13,TRBV7-8,CASSRDRGGGYTF
13,TRBV7-7,CASSLAPGYEQYF
13,TRBV28,CASSLPGDTEAFF
15,TRBV5-1,CASNQAGGSTDTQYF
11,TRBV20-1,CSARSTGELFF
14,TRBV10-3,CAISEYSGPNEQFF
14,TRBV5-5,CASSLQGSTGELFF
15,TRBV6-5,CASSYSGRNTDTQYF
18,TRBV4-1,CASSLLLAVISYNSPLHF
12,TRBV11-3,CASSSSGGEQYF
13,TRBV15,CATSRQLDSPLHF
18,TRBV7-9,CASSSQGPGRKTYNEQFF
15,TRBV6-4,CASSAGTSGYNEQFF